One and the same sample provided the 21 T cell receptor beta chains below, sequenced in a study of blood T cell repertoires in COVID-19. Method: immunoSEQ multiplex PCR; TCRdb's copy keeps in-frame clones and lacks some. The table lists over 300,000 clones, roughly 87% of them singletons, with under 6% in the top ten. The sequencing sample was made of PBMCs or T cells enriched from blood (not recorded which). The receptors were gathered from a woman aged 25 to 45 who had recovered from COVID-19.

The J gene is TRBJ2-1, the V gene TRBV3-1 (or the pseudogene TRBV3-2); TRBD1 agrees at 12 bases. CDR3 length: 13 amino acids. The junction had 1 base not matched to a gene; V was cut back by 3 bases and J by 10 bases. Germline lookup yields CDR1 LGHDT and CDR2 YNNKEL (reference sequence). The CDR3, as DNA: TGTGCCAGCAGCCACGGGACAGGGGGCGAGCAGTTCTTC. Amino acids: CASSHGTGGEQFF.

A note on this clone: Distinct nucleotide sequences in the sample also encode this CDR3. The genes are TRBV5-1 and TRBJ1-6; 8 nucleotides match TRBD1. The germline CDR1 and CDR2 sequences are SGHRS and YFSETQ. V lost 0 bases and J lost 8; bases outside the gene matches: 4. This CDR3 has 15 amino acids. The CDR3 nucleotides read TGCGCCAGCAGCTTGGCCGGGACAGGCGATTCACCCCTCCACTTT. Amino acids: CASSLAGTGDSPLHF.

The chain recombines TRBV9 with TRBJ2-2; 8 bases fit TRBD1. J was trimmed by 7 bases and V by 0 bases; bases with no gene match: 2. The germline V gene has CDR1 SGDLS and CDR2 YYNGEE. The CDR3 totals 14 residues. The CDR3 reads CASSVDRGIGELFF. CDR3 coding DNA: TGTGCCAGCAGCGTAGACAGGGGGATCGGGGAGCTGTTTTTT.

The chain has TRBV6-5 and TRBJ2-5; 14 bases map to TRBD2. Losses at the gene ends were 10 bases for V and 4 bases for J; bases not matched to a gene: 5. Germline V CDR1 and CDR2: MNHEY, SVGAGI. The CDR3 spans 14 residues. The CDR3 DNA follows: TGTGCCACCTCGACTAGCGGGGGGGCAGAGACCCAGTACTTC. Residues: CATSTSGGAETQYF.

The chain carries TRBV12-3 or TRBV12-4 and TRBJ1-1; 7 nucleotides line up with TRBD1. V lost 5 bases to trimming and J lost 4 bases; unmatched junction nucleotides: 4. CDR3 size: 13 residues. CDR3 nucleotide sequence: TGTGCCAGCAGTACATACAGGGGCACTGAAGCTTTCTTT. It encodes CASSTYRGTEAFF.

The J gene is TRBJ1-3, the V gene TRBV19; D is perhaps TRBD1 (6 bases). Germline V gene data show CDR1 as LNHDA and CDR2 as SQIVND (reference sequence). This CDR3 comprises 16 residues. Trimming stripped 7 bases from V and 0 bases from J, with 16 bases between. CDR3 sequence: CASTIPRTDSGNTIYF. The DNA for the CDR3 is TGTGCCAGTACTATTCCTCGGACAGACTCTGGAAACACCATATATTTT.

The chain carries TRBV5-6 and TRBJ2-7; D might be TRBD2 (6 bases). This CDR3 spans 15 amino acids. Per germline, CDR1 SGHDT and CDR2 YYEEEE. V was clipped by 3 bases and J by 4 bases, with 17 bases between them. The CDR3 loop is CASSSGLTLRYEQYF. CDR3 sequence (DNA): TGTGCCAGCAGCTCGGGACTGACCCTCAGGTACGAGCAGTACTTC.

The chain couples TRBV7-6 to TRBJ1-1; D unresolved. V was trimmed by 1 base and J by 5 bases, leaving 5 bases between them. This CDR3 is built from 12 residues. In germline, CDR1 is SGHVS, CDR2 FNYEAQ. CDR3 DNA sequence: TGTGCCAGCAGCTTAGGCAGAACTGAAGCTTTCTTT. Protein sequence: CASSLGRTEAFF.

This CDR3 reads CASRKADRSQHF. The CDR3 nucleotides read TGTGCCAGTAGGAAAGCCGACAGGTCCCAGCATTTT. This chain uses TRBV19 with TRBJ1-5; maybe TRBD1 (6 bases). CDR3 length equals 12 residues. Germline V lookup: CDR1 LNHDA, CDR2 SQIVND (reference sequence). V lost 6 bases, J lost 11 bases, and 14 bases lay in between. Complete variable domain (other parts from reference TRBV19 and TRBJ1-5): DGGITQSPKYLFRKEGQNVTLSCEQNLNHDAMYWYRQDPGQGLRLIYYSQIVNDFQKGDIAEGYSVSREKKESFPLTVTSAQKNPTAFYLCASRKADRSQHFGDGTRLSIL.

The chain links TRBV9 to TRBJ1-5; D gene uncertain. CDR3 size: 13 residues. Germline CDR1 SGDLS, CDR2 YYNGEE. With 3 bases removed from V and 4 bases from J, the gap between germline ends came to 8 bases. As DNA, the CDR3 is TGTGCCAGCAGCGCCTATCCTAATCAGCCCCAGCATTTT. Translated: CASSAYPNQPQHF.

The V gene is TRBV23-1, the J gene TRBJ1-1; D not resolved. TRBV23-1 belongs to the ORF category, with a function that is uncertain. The V and J ends lost 4 bases and 0 bases respectively, with 21 bases between them. CDR3 size: 18 residues. CDR3 DNA sequence: TGCGCCAGCAGTCCTAATCTAGATCCCGGACTGGTGAACACTGAAGCTTTCTTT. Amino acid sequence: CASSPNLDPGLVNTEAFF.

CDR3 sequence (DNA): TGTGCCAGCAGCTCGTGGACTTCCAACACTGAAGCTTTCTTT. Protein product: CASSSWTSNTEAFF. The V and J genes are TRBV5-4 and TRBJ1-1; no definite D call. The CDR3 length is 14 residues. Germline CDR1 SGHNT, CDR2 YYREEE (reference sequence). V dropped 3 bases and J dropped 2 bases, with 11 bases sitting between them.

The J gene is TRBJ1-5, the V gene TRBV30, with 7 bases lining up with TRBD1. The CDR3 has 12 residues. The J segment lost 7 bases and the V segment lost 5 bases, leaving 5 bases of the junction unmatched. The germline CDR1 and CDR2 sequences are GTSNPN and SVGIG (reference sequence). The CDR3 bases are TGTGCCTGGCAGGGGGACGACCAGCCCCAGCATTTT. Amino acid sequence: CAWQGDDQPQHF.

J is TRBJ1-4 and V is TRBV5-1; 8 bases are shared with TRBD1. V shed 3 bases and J 4 bases; nucleotides not matched to a gene: 2. The CDR3 is 14 amino acids. The germline V gene encodes CDR1 SGHRS and CDR2 YFSETQ. CDR3 nucleotides: TGCGCCAGCAGCTCACAGGGGGGTAATGAAAAACTGTTTTTT. Protein product: CASSSQGGNEKLFF.

This clone was counted between two and nine times. V gene TRBV6-2 or TRBV6-3 combines with J gene TRBJ2-2; possibly TRBD1 for D (6 bases). The germline V gene has CDR1 MNHEY and CDR2 SVGEGT. CDR3 size: 13 residues. Trimming pared 5 bases from V and 5 bases from J, leaving 9 bases between. CDR3 residues: CASSNTGTGELFF. The CDR3 coding sequence is TGTGCCAGCAGTAATACAGGGACCGGGGAGCTGTTTTTT.

The V gene is TRBV30, the J gene TRBJ1-6, with 8 bases lining up with TRBD1. V gave up 0 bases and J gave up 4 bases; unmatched junction bases: 5. This CDR3 region has 16 residues. In germline, CDR1 is GTSNPN, CDR2 SVGIG (reference sequence). The CDR3 is CAWSVVGQEYNSPLHF. Here the CDR3 DNA reads TGTGCCTGGAGTGTAGTGGGACAGGAATATAATTCACCCCTCCACTTT.

J is TRBJ1-1 and V is TRBV5-1, with 10 bases identical to TRBD1. With V trimmed by 2 bases and J by 6 bases, 10 bases remained unmatched. From germline, CDR1 is SGHRS and CDR2 YFSETQ. The CDR3 contains 16 residues. The CDR3 spells CASSFRDRGGRSEAFF. CDR3 sequence (DNA): TGCGCCAGCAGCTTCCGGGACAGGGGTGGGAGGTCTGAAGCTTTCTTT.

The V call is TRBV2, the J call TRBJ1-2; 8 bases align to TRBD1. This CDR3 spans 13 amino acids. V lost 8 bases and J lost 6; bases outside the gene matches: 8. Germline V CDR1 and CDR2: SNHLY, FYNNEI. For the CDR3, the DNA is TGTGCCAGCGGTATCAACAGGGGGGATGGCTACACCTTC. Its translation: CASGINRGDGYTF. Looking up the rest from reference TRBV2 and TRBJ1-2 gives the full variable domain: EPEVTQTPSHQVTQMGQEVILRCVPISNHLYFYWYRQILGQKVEFLVSFYNNEISEKSEIFDDQFSVERPDGSNFTLKIRSTKLEDSAMYFCASGINRGDGYTFGSGTRLTVV.

The gene calls are TRBV6-5 and TRBJ1-5; D uncertain. Trimming took off 3 bases at V and 2 bases at J, with 5 bases between the two ends. The CDR3 sequence is 13 residues long. Germline CDR1 is MNHEY and CDR2 is SVGAGI. Here the CDR3 reads CASSYQGNQPQHF. In DNA form, the CDR3 reads TGTGCCAGCAGTTATCAGGGCAATCAGCCCCAGCATTTT.

The rearrangement links TRBV24-1 to TRBJ1-1; D gene ambiguous. V shed 9 bases and J shed 2 bases, with 12 bases lying between them. Germline V gives CDR1 KGHDR, CDR2 SFDVKD. This CDR3 contains 13 residues. CDR3 loop: CATSAGDNTEAFF. The CDR3 nucleotides read TGTGCCACCTCCGCCGGGGATAACACTGAAGCTTTCTTT.

V usage is TRBV6-5 and J usage is TRBJ1-2, with 7 positions matching TRBD1. The CDR3 length is 14 residues. Germline V gene lookup returns CDR1 MNHEY and CDR2 SVGAGI. Trimming removed 6 bases from V and 2 bases from J; junction bases left unmatched: 6. The CDR3 sequence: CASRPGQTNYGYTF. The CDR3 bases are TGTGCCAGCAGGCCGGGACAGACAAACTATGGCTACACCTTC.